Listed below are T cell receptor beta chains from one sample, sequenced in a study of blood T cell repertoires in COVID-19. The protocol was immunoSEQ multiplex PCR, while the TCRdb copy is restricted to in-frame clones and leaves out a portion. The sample includes about 28,000 clones, roughly nine tenths of them seen just once. Specimen: peripheral blood. The origin of the receptors is a human donor in a cohort sampled during active COVID-19. Each CDR3 is given with its conserved first and last residue. D genes are given only for firm matches. The listing skips clone size in some rows; elsewhere it reads once, few, many or a size class.

J gene: TRBJ2-7; D gene: TRBD1; V gene: TRBV12-3/TRBV12-4; clone size: NA; CDR3 protein: CASSLDRAYEQYF; CDR3 DNA: TGTGCCAGCAGTTTGGACAGGGCTTACGAGCAGTACTTC
J gene: TRBJ1-1; D gene: NA; V gene: TRBV19; clone size: NA; CDR3 protein: CASSLQATKLAEAFF; CDR3 DNA: TGTGCCAGTAGTCTGCAGGCTACCAAACTCGCTGAAGCTTTCTTT
J gene: TRBJ1-2; D gene: NA; V gene: TRBV18; clone size: NA; CDR3 protein: CASSPDRANYGYTF; CDR3 DNA: TGTGCCAGCTCACCAGATCGAGCTAACTATGGCTACACCTTC
J gene: TRBJ2-7; D gene: TRBD2; V gene: TRBV6-6; clone size: NA; CDR3 protein: CASSYEEAGGGPANF; CDR3 DNA: TGTGCCAGCAGTTACGAGGAGGCTGGCGGGGGTCCCGCCAACTTC
J gene: TRBJ2-7; D gene: NA; V gene: TRBV29-1; clone size: NA; CDR3 protein: CSAQGPSYEQYF; CDR3 DNA: TGCAGCGCGCAGGGGCCTTCCTACGAGCAGTACTTC
J gene: TRBJ1-2; D gene: TRBD1; V gene: TRBV7-6; clone size: NA; CDR3 protein: CASSSPRGQGYTF; CDR3 DNA: TGTGCCAGCAGCTCCCCTAGGGGGCAAGGCTACACCTTC
J gene: TRBJ1-4; D gene: TRBD1; V gene: TRBV15; clone size: once; CDR3 protein: CATSRPGGTEKLFF; CDR3 DNA: TGTGCCACCAGCAGACCAGGGGGAACTGAAAAACTGTTTTTT
J gene: TRBJ1-2; D gene: NA; V gene: TRBV5-1; clone size: once; CDR3 protein: CASSLSGDLSYGYTF; CDR3 DNA: TGCGCCAGCAGCCTAAGCGGAGACCTTTCCTATGGCTACACCTTC
J gene: TRBJ2-7; D gene: NA; V gene: TRBV7-5; clone size: NA; CDR3 protein: CARSQPPNSFTEQYF; CDR3 DNA: TGTGCCAGAAGCCAACCACCGAATAGCTTCACAGAGCAGTACTTC
J gene: TRBJ1-1; D gene: NA; V gene: TRBV7-9; clone size: NA; CDR3 protein: CASSLGSNTEAFF; CDR3 DNA: TGTGCCAGCAGCTTAGGTAGTAACACTGAAGCTTTCTTT
J gene: TRBJ2-7; D gene: TRBD2; V gene: TRBV7-2; clone size: NA; CDR3 protein: CASSASGGSSYEQYF; CDR3 DNA: TGTGCCAGCAGCGCTAGCGGGGGGAGTTCCTACGAGCAGTACTTC
J gene: TRBJ2-2; D gene: TRBD2; V gene: TRBV4-2; clone size: NA; CDR3 protein: CASSQELRLAGINTGELFF; CDR3 DNA: TGTGCCAGCAGCCAAGAACTGCGACTAGCGGGGATTAACACCGGGGAGCTGTTTTTT
J gene: TRBJ2-5; D gene: NA; V gene: TRBV5-1; clone size: NA; CDR3 protein: CASSLNSQTGGTQYF; CDR3 DNA: TGCGCCAGCAGCTTGAATTCCCAGACCGGGGGGACCCAGTACTTC
J gene: TRBJ1-2; D gene: NA; V gene: TRBV4-2; clone size: NA; CDR3 protein: CASSQDLWGLDGYTF; CDR3 DNA: TGTGCCAGCAGCCAAGATTTATGGGGGCTTGATGGCTACACCTTC
J gene: TRBJ1-4; D gene: NA; V gene: TRBV18; clone size: NA; CDR3 protein: CASSPPGGLILNEKLFF; CDR3 DNA: TGTGCCAGCTCACCACCCGGAGGATTGATCCTTAATGAAAAACTGTTTTTT
J gene: TRBJ1-5; D gene: TRBD1; V gene: TRBV19; clone size: NA; CDR3 protein: CASSFSPGQGRYSNQPQHF; CDR3 DNA: TGTGCCAGTAGTTTCTCCCCGGGACAGGGTCGGTATAGCAATCAGCCCCAGCATTTT
J gene: TRBJ1-2; D gene: NA; V gene: TRBV27; clone size: NA; CDR3 protein: CASSGLSGLNYGYTF; CDR3 DNA: TGTGCCAGTAGCGGCTTAAGCGGGCTAAACTATGGCTACACCTTC
J gene: TRBJ1-1; D gene: NA; V gene: TRBV6-1; clone size: NA; CDR3 protein: CASSEQANTEAFF; CDR3 DNA: TGTGCCAGCAGTGAACAGGCCAACACTGAAGCTTTCTTT
J gene: TRBJ1-2; D gene: NA; V gene: TRBV14; clone size: NA; CDR3 protein: CASSQVQGANYGYTF; CDR3 DNA: TGTGCCAGCAGCCAAGTACAGGGTGCTAACTATGGCTACACCTTC
J gene: TRBJ2-3; D gene: NA; V gene: TRBV24-1; clone size: NA; CDR3 protein: CATSQQGADTQYF; CDR3 DNA: TGTGCCACCAGTCAACAGGGCGCAGATACGCAGTATTTT
J gene: TRBJ1-4; D gene: NA; V gene: TRBV18; clone size: NA; CDR3 protein: CASSPPGGNEKLFF; CDR3 DNA: TGTGCCAGCTCACCACCGGGGGGGAATGAAAAACTGTTTTTT
J gene: TRBJ1-1; D gene: TRBD1; V gene: TRBV5-1; clone size: few; CDR3 protein: CASSNRGGAAEAFF; CDR3 DNA: TGCGCCAGCAGCAACAGGGGAGGAGCGGCTGAAGCTTTCTTT
J gene: TRBJ2-5; D gene: TRBD2; V gene: TRBV9; clone size: few; CDR3 protein: CASSGTSVRETQYF; CDR3 DNA: TGTGCCAGCAGCGGGACTAGCGTTCGGGAGACCCAGTACTTC
J gene: TRBJ1-1; D gene: NA; V gene: TRBV4-1; clone size: NA; CDR3 protein: CASSQPRRGNTEAFF; CDR3 DNA: TGCGCCAGCAGCCAGCCCCGTCGGGGGAACACTGAAGCTTTCTTT
J gene: TRBJ2-4; D gene: TRBD1; V gene: TRBV25-1; clone size: NA; CDR3 protein: CASSETGVTDIQYF; CDR3 DNA: TGTGCCAGCAGTGAAACAGGGGTGACGGACATTCAGTACTTC
J gene: TRBJ1-1; D gene: TRBD1; V gene: TRBV6-5; clone size: NA; CDR3 protein: CATRTGSNEAFF; CDR3 DNA: TGTGCCACAAGGACAGGGTCGAATGAAGCTTTCTTT
J gene: TRBJ1-4; D gene: NA; V gene: TRBV6-6; clone size: NA; CDR3 protein: CASSYDRSNEKLFF; CDR3 DNA: TGTGCCAGCAGTTACGATCGGTCTAATGAAAAACTGTTTTTT
J gene: TRBJ2-7; D gene: NA; V gene: TRBV28; clone size: NA; CDR3 protein: CASSLSGYEQYF; CDR3 DNA: TGTGCCAGCAGTTTATCAGGCTACGAGCAGTACTTC
J gene: TRBJ2-3; D gene: TRBD2; V gene: TRBV19; clone size: NA; CDR3 protein: CASSIAFWTLAGSLDTQYF; CDR3 DNA: TGTGCCAGTAGTATAGCATTCTGGACCCTAGCGGGTTCCCTGGATACGCAGTATTTT
J gene: TRBJ1-3; D gene: TRBD1; V gene: TRBV5-4; clone size: NA; CDR3 protein: CASSFRDRGSGNTIYF; CDR3 DNA: TGTGCCAGCAGCTTCAGGGACAGGGGTTCCGGAAACACCATATATTTT
J gene: TRBJ2-3; D gene: NA; V gene: TRBV7-9; clone size: NA; CDR3 protein: CASSPGVTAGQYF; CDR3 DNA: TGTGCCAGCAGCCCAGGGGTTACTGCCGGGCAGTATTTT
J gene: TRBJ1-5; D gene: NA; V gene: TRBV19; clone size: NA; CDR3 protein: CASRVETGNNQPQHF; CDR3 DNA: TGTGCCAGTAGGGTTGAAACAGGGAACAATCAGCCCCAGCATTTT
J gene: TRBJ1-3; D gene: TRBD1; V gene: TRBV3-1/TRBV3-2; clone size: NA; CDR3 protein: CASSQAPGTDSGNTIYF; CDR3 DNA: TGTGCCAGCAGCCAAGCCCCGGGGACAGACTCTGGAAACACCATATATTTT
J gene: TRBJ1-4; D gene: NA; V gene: TRBV7-9; clone size: NA; CDR3 protein: CASSPSRGTNEKLFF; CDR3 DNA: TGTGCCAGCAGCCCAAGTCGGGGAACTAATGAAAAACTGTTTTTT
J gene: TRBJ2-3; D gene: NA; V gene: TRBV4-1; clone size: NA; CDR3 protein: CASSLRVPPDTQYF; CDR3 DNA: TGCGCCAGCAGTTTGAGAGTCCCCCCAGATACGCAGTATTTT
J gene: TRBJ1-3; D gene: NA; V gene: TRBV2; clone size: NA; CDR3 protein: CASSEKWAQGNTIYF; CDR3 DNA: TGTGCCAGCAGTGAAAAGTGGGCTCAAGGAAACACCATATATTTT
J gene: TRBJ1-3; D gene: TRBD1; V gene: TRBV18; clone size: NA; CDR3 protein: CASSPSRDRVNTIYF; CDR3 DNA: TGTGCCAGCTCACCATCTCGGGACAGGGTAAACACCATATATTTT
J gene: TRBJ1-5; D gene: TRBD1; V gene: TRBV4-1; clone size: NA; CDR3 protein: CASSPTGTGDQPQHF; CDR3 DNA: TGCGCCAGCAGCCCCACCGGGACAGGGGATCAGCCCCAGCATTTT
J gene: TRBJ2-5; D gene: NA; V gene: TRBV4-2; clone size: NA; CDR3 protein: CASRNRGGQETQYF; CDR3 DNA: TGTGCCAGCAGAAACAGGGGAGGACAAGAGACCCAGTACTTC
J gene: TRBJ2-5; D gene: NA; V gene: TRBV6-1; clone size: NA; CDR3 protein: CASSEHGGTAETQYF; CDR3 DNA: TGTGCCAGCAGTGAACATGGGGGCACAGCAGAGACCCAGTACTTC
J gene: TRBJ2-1; D gene: NA; V gene: TRBV9; clone size: NA; CDR3 protein: CASNLGSFSGNEQFF; CDR3 DNA: TGTGCCAGCAACCTGGGGTCCTTTAGCGGCAATGAGCAGTTCTTC
J gene: TRBJ2-5; D gene: NA; V gene: TRBV18; clone size: NA; CDR3 protein: CASSPATGQETQYF; CDR3 DNA: TGTGCCAGCTCACCGGCAACAGGACAAGAGACCCAGTACTTC
J gene: TRBJ1-6; D gene: NA; V gene: TRBV19; clone size: NA; CDR3 protein: CASRYGYNSPLHF; CDR3 DNA: TGTGCCAGTAGGTACGGGTATAATTCACCCCTCCACTTT
J gene: TRBJ2-7; D gene: TRBD2; V gene: TRBV4-3; clone size: NA; CDR3 protein: CASSQVWGGAYEQYF; CDR3 DNA: TGCGCCAGCAGCCAAGTTTGGGGGGGGGCCTACGAGCAGTACTTC
J gene: TRBJ2-3; D gene: TRBD2; V gene: TRBV7-3; clone size: NA; CDR3 protein: CASSYGSGGAADTQYF; CDR3 DNA: TGTGCCAGCAGCTACGGTAGCGGGGGGGCTGCAGATACGCAGTATTTT
J gene: TRBJ2-3; D gene: TRBD1; V gene: TRBV29-1; clone size: NA; CDR3 protein: CSAKVQQGAEDF; CDR3 DNA: TGCAGCGCTAAGGTTCAGCAGGGGGCGGAAGATTTT
J gene: TRBJ1-2; D gene: NA; V gene: TRBV3-1/TRBV3-2; clone size: NA; CDR3 protein: CASSRGQYYGYTF; CDR3 DNA: TGTGCCAGCAGCCGCGGACAGTACTATGGCTACACCTTC
J gene: TRBJ2-7; D gene: TRBD1; V gene: TRBV10-1; clone size: NA; CDR3 protein: CASSPGQGVGEQYF; CDR3 DNA: TGCGCCAGCAGCCCCGGACAGGGGGTGGGGGAGCAGTACTTC
J gene: TRBJ1-1; D gene: NA; V gene: TRBV6-5; clone size: NA; CDR3 protein: CASSSVYTEAFF; CDR3 DNA: TGTGCCAGCAGCTCCGTCTACACTGAAGCTTTCTTT
J gene: TRBJ2-7; D gene: NA; V gene: TRBV6-6; clone size: NA; CDR3 protein: CASSYAANGATGEQYF; CDR3 DNA: TGTGCCAGCAGTTACGCCGCGAATGGGGCTACGGGCGAGCAGTACTTC
J gene: TRBJ2-1; D gene: NA; V gene: TRBV14; clone size: NA; CDR3 protein: CASSQAPSSYNEQFF; CDR3 DNA: TGTGCCAGCAGCCAAGCACCGAGCTCCTACAATGAGCAGTTCTTC
J gene: TRBJ1-2; D gene: NA; V gene: TRBV28; clone size: NA; CDR3 protein: CASYTANYGYTF; CDR3 DNA: TGTGCCAGTTATACGGCTAACTATGGCTACACCTTC
J gene: TRBJ2-1; D gene: TRBD2; V gene: TRBV6-2/TRBV6-3; clone size: NA; CDR3 protein: CASSETSGGPNEQFF; CDR3 DNA: TGTGCCAGCAGCGAAACTAGCGGGGGTCCCAATGAGCAGTTCTTC
J gene: TRBJ1-1; D gene: NA; V gene: TRBV7-8; clone size: NA; CDR3 protein: CASSAAANTEAFF; CDR3 DNA: TGTGCCAGCAGCGCGGCGGCTAACACTGAAGCTTTCTTT
J gene: TRBJ2-1; D gene: TRBD2; V gene: TRBV3-1/TRBV3-2; clone size: NA; CDR3 protein: CASSQAGTSGSNEQFF; CDR3 DNA: TGTGCCAGCAGCCAAGCTGGGACTAGCGGCAGTAATGAGCAGTTCTTC
J gene: TRBJ1-1; D gene: NA; V gene: TRBV20-1; clone size: NA; CDR3 protein: CSASSGQGNTEAFF; CDR3 DNA: TGCAGTGCTAGTTCAGGGCAGGGGAACACTGAAGCTTTCTTT
J gene: TRBJ1-1; D gene: NA; V gene: TRBV19; clone size: NA; CDR3 protein: CASNLLSGGGGTEAFF; CDR3 DNA: TGTGCCAGTAACCTCTTGTCCGGGGGCGGGGGCACTGAAGCTTTCTTT